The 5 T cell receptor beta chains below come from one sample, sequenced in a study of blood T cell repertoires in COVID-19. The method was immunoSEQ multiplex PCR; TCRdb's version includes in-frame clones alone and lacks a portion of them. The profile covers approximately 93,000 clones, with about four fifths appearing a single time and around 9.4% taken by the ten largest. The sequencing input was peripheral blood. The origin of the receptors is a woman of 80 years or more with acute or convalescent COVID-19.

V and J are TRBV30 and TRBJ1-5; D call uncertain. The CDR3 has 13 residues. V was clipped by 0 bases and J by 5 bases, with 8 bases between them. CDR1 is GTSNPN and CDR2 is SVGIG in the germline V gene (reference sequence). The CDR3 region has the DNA TGTGCCTGGAGTGTACAGCCGGATCAGCCCCAGCATTTT. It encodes CAWSVQPDQPQHF.

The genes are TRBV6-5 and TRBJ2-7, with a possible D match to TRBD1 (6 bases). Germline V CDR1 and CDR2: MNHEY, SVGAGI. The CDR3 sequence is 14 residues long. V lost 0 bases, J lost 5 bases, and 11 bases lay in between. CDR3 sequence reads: CASSYSQQGNEQYF. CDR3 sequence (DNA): TGTGCCAGCAGTTACTCGCAACAGGGTAACGAGCAGTACTTC.

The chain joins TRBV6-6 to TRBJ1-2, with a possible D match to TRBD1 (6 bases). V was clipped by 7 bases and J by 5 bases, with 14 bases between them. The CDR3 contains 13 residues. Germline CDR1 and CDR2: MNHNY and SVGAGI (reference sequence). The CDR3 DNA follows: TGTGCCAGCACCCCGGACAGAGTATATGGCTACACCTTC. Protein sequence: CASTPDRVYGYTF.

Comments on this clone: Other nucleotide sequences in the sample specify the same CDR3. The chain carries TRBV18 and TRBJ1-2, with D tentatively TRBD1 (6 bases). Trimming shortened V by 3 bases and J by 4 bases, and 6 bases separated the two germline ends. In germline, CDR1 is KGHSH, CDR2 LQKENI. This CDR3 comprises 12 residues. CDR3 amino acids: CASSPDSYGYTF. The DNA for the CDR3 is TGTGCCAGCTCACCGGACAGCTATGGCTACACCTTC.

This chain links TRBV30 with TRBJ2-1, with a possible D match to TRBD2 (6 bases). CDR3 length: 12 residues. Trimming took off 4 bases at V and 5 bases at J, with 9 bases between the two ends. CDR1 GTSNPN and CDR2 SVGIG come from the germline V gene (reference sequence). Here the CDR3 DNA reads TGTGCCTGGAAGGCGGGGCACAATGAGCAGTTCTTC. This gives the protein CAWKAGHNEQFF.